The next 10 T cell receptor beta chains were all read from a single sample in a study of human T cells and chemical hapten exposure. Time point reported: patch test 1, 2 weeks after DPC sensitization. Treatment indicated: therapeutic diphenylcyclopropenone sensitization with weekly scalp DPC. TCRdb reprocessed the RACE reads via MiXCR and lists one record per CDR3 protein. The data contain under 200,000 distinct CDR3 sequences, roughly 15% of them singletons. Sequenced material: whole blood, taken in connection with sensitization to the hapten diphenylcyclopropenone (DPC). The receptors were sampled from a woman aged 25 to 39 with alopecia areata. Some clones in this sample may be carry-over from other donors' samples.

CDR3 sequence (DNA): TGTGCCAGCAGCGTAGGACTAGCGTGGAACACAGATACGCAGTATTTT. This codes for CASSVGLAWNTDTQYF. This sequence joins TRBV9 and TRBJ2-3; 8 bases map to TRBD2. Per the germline V gene, CDR1 is SGDLS and CDR2 is YYNGEE. V shed 0 bases and J 2 bases; nucleotides not matched to a gene: 5. CDR3 length: 16 residues.

A few counts support this clonotype. J is TRBJ1-1 and V is TRBV29-1, with 8 bases matching TRBD1. This CDR3 spans 13 amino acids. The germline V gene encodes CDR1 SQVTM and CDR2 ANQGSEA. The junction had 6 bases not matched to a gene; V was cut back by 5 bases and J by 4 bases. CDR3 nucleotide sequence: TGCAGCGTTACGGACAGGGCGTCCACTGAAGCTTTCTTT. Translating gives CSVTDRASTEAFF.

The sample holds many counts of this clonotype. V usage is TRBV6-2 or TRBV6-3 and J usage is TRBJ2-2; tentative D call: TRBD2 (6 bases). The CDR3 has 15 residues. Between the trimmed V and J ends, which lost 0 bases and 3 bases, there was a span of 8 bases. CDR1 is MNHEY and CDR2 is SVGEGT in the germline V gene. The CDR3 loop is CASSYSGLYTGELFF. Here the CDR3 DNA reads TGTGCCAGCAGTTACTCGGGACTCTACACCGGGGAGCTGTTTTTT.

The chain carries TRBV6-6 and TRBJ1-1, with TRBD1 matching over 8 bases. Germline CDR1 and CDR2: MNHNY and SVGAGI (reference sequence). This CDR3 spans 15 amino acids. The J segment lost 1 base and the V segment lost 4 bases, leaving 5 bases of the junction unmatched. CDR3 sequence (DNA): TGTGCCAGCAGTTGGGCTGGACAGGGGAACACTGAAGCTTTCTTT. Translated, it gives CASSWAGQGNTEAFF.

This clonotype was seen ten or more times. The rearrangement joins TRBV7-9 to TRBJ2-1, with 11 bases matching TRBD2. The V gene's germline CDR1 is SEHNR and CDR2 FQNEAQ (reference sequence). This CDR3 contains 14 residues. Losses at the gene ends were 5 bases for V and 6 bases for J; bases not matched to a gene: 3. CDR3 amino acids: CASSALAGGNEQFF. CDR3 nucleotide sequence: TGTGCCAGCAGCGCGCTAGCGGGAGGCAATGAGCAGTTCTTC.

This clonotype turned up a few times. V usage is TRBV10-3 and J usage is TRBJ1-3; D is unclear. The germline V gene encodes CDR1 ENHRY and CDR2 SYGVKD. The CDR3 extends over 14 amino acids. Deletions cut 6 bases from V and 0 bases from J, with 9 bases between. The CDR3 DNA is TGTGCCATCAGGGGGAGGGCCTCTGGAAACACCATATATTTT. This codes for CAIRGRASGNTIYF.

V is TRBV7-9 and J is TRBJ2-2, with D perhaps TRBD2 (6 bases). The V gene's germline CDR1 is SEHNR and CDR2 FQNEAQ (reference sequence). There are 17 residues in the CDR3. The ends were cut back, 0 bases at V and 2 bases at J, with 13 bases in the middle. CDR3 protein: CASSLADRRGNTGELFF. Here the CDR3 DNA reads TGTGCCAGCAGCTTAGCGGATCGGCGGGGTAACACCGGGGAGCTGTTTTTT.

The chain recombines TRBV24-1 with TRBJ2-2; 10 bases line up with TRBD1. The CDR3 sequence is 16 residues long. V shed 3 bases and J 7 bases; nucleotides not matched to a gene: 7. The germline gives CDR1 KGHDR, CDR2 SFDVKD. The CDR3 loop is CATSDPSGDRGGELFF. In DNA form, the CDR3 reads TGTGCCACCAGTGATCCATCAGGGGACAGGGGCGGGGAGCTGTTTTTT.

The chain employs TRBV3-1 and TRBJ2-1; 8 positions match TRBD2. The CDR3 consists of 17 residues. Germline assignment: CDR1 LGHDT and CDR2 YNNKEL (reference sequence). J was trimmed by 2 bases and V by 4 bases; bases with no gene match: 10. The CDR3 region is CASSPPNSGIPYNEQFF. CDR3 coding DNA: TGTGCCAGCAGCCCTCCCAATAGCGGGATCCCCTACAATGAGCAGTTCTTC.

This clonotype was found many times. CDR3 sequence: CSASHGQDNSPLHF. CDR3 nucleotide sequence: TGCAGTGCTAGCCACGGACAAGATAATTCACCCCTCCACTTT. V gene TRBV20-1 combines with J gene TRBJ1-6, with D tentatively TRBD1 (5 bases). The V end was cut by 3 bases, the J end by 5 bases, with 11 bases between. Germline CDR1 DFQATT, CDR2 SNEGSKA (reference sequence). The CDR3 covers 14 residues.